This T cell receptor beta chain was retrieved from a study of OX40 agonist ivuxolimab in advanced cancers. At the level of the study: Prior checkpoint blockade (anti-PD-1, anti-PD-L1 or anti-CTLA-4) was permitted; approximately 40% had it. Broader study findings: Some of the lowest clonal expansion was seen in partial responders at 0.1-3.0 mg/kg. Antigen specificity was not determined for the expanded peripheral T cells.

As regards this clone: The antigen remains unidentified.

The CDR3 runs to 15 residues. Germline CDR1 SGHRS, CDR2 YFSETQ. The germline V and J ends were trimmed by 2 bases and 2 bases, with 12 bases remaining between them. Blood samples were obtained at baseline, cycle 4 day 1, and cycle 7 day 1. The method was immunoSEQ multiplex PCR; TCRdb's version includes in-frame clones alone and lacks a portion of them. Among 65,000 to 80,000 clones listed, roughly four fifths were seen once. This specimen was CD4+ or CD8+ T cells sorted from blood, taken in a trial of the OX40 agonist ivuxolimab. The rearrangement joins TRBV5-1 to TRBJ2-3; D unresolved. This receptor was obtained from an adult with an advanced solid tumor such as melanoma, head and neck, liver or kidney cancer. The CDR3 nucleotides are TGCGCCAGCAGCTTAGCGAGGCCAGTCACAGATACGCAGTATTTT. It translates to CASSLARPVTDTQYF.